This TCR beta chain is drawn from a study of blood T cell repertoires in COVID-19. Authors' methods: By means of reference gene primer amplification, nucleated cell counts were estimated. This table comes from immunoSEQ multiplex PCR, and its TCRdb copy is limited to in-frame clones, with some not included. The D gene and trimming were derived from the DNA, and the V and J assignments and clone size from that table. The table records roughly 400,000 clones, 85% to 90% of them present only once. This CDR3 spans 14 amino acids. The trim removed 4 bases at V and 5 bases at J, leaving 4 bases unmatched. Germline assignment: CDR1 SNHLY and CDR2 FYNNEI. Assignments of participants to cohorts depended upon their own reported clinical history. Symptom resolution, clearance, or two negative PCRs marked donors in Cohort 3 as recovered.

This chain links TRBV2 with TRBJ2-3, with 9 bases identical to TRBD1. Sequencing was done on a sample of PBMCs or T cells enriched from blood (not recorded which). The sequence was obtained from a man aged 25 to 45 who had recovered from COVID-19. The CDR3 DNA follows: TGTGCCAGCAGTGTACAGGGGGCTGGAGATACGCAGTATTTT. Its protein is CASSVQGAGDTQYF.